This T cell receptor (beta chain) was obtained from a study of identical twins. This clonotype was detected many times. What it binds is not known. Study-wide results and caveats: Twin pairs had excess sharing that was weaker in beta out-of-frame sequences. Low generation-probability sequences were in excess among twin-shared out-of-frame alpha sequences. Fewer insertions marked abundant cord blood beta clonotypes; young adult naive trended weakly, memory not at all.

Template switching added a universal primer binding site, and final cDNA carried unique molecular identifiers. One entry per CDR3 protein, called by TCRdb with MiXCR from the 5' RACE reads. The top ten clones hold 0.85% to 1% of a sample with around 680,000 distinct CDR3 sequences, around 8.3% of them seen once. In addition, the sample was reused for a study of yellow fever vaccine responses in identical twins.

The sequenced sample consisted of PBMCs. The sequence was collected from a woman between 18 and 29 years old in good health.

The CDR3 DNA sequence: TGTGCCAGCAGCGTAGACGGGGTCCTAGCTGATACGCAGTATTTT. This encodes CASSVDGVLADTQYF. The chain combines TRBV9 with TRBJ2-3; D is possibly TRBD2 (5 bases). This CDR3 has 15 residues. The germline V and J ends were trimmed by 0 bases and 6 bases, with 14 bases remaining between them. Germline V gene lookup returns CDR1 SGDLS and CDR2 YYNGEE.